Sequencing of this T cell receptor beta chain was carried out in a study of T cells after yellow fever vaccination. This CDR3 spans 16 amino acids. The junction had 10 bases not matched to a gene; V was cut back by 4 bases and J by 3 bases. Germline V lookup: CDR1 SGHRS, CDR2 YFSETQ. This clonotype was detected only a few times. UMIs and a universal primer site were added when TCR cDNA was made by 5'RACE template switching. MiXCR was run by TCRdb on the 5' RACE reads, yielding one entry per CDR3 protein. The sample shows about 630,000 distinct CDR3 sequences, roughly an eighth of them seen only once. The sample consisted of PBMCs, taken on the day of the yellow fever booster vaccination. The rearrangement links TRBV5-1 to TRBJ1-1, with TRBD1 matching over 9 bases. The receptor's source is a man aged 30 to 39 who received the YFV17D yellow fever vaccine. CDR3 bases: TGCGCCAGCAGCGAAGGGACAGGGCCCCACGACACTGAAGCTTTCTTT. It is translated as CASSEGTGPHDTEAFF.